Listed below are T cell receptor beta chains from one sample, sequenced in a study of blood T cell repertoires in COVID-19. Generated by immunoSEQ multiplex PCR, the TCRdb table keeps only in-frame clones and is missing some. Among nearly 200,000 clones listed, about 80% were seen once. Sequencing was performed on peripheral blood. Receptor source: a human donor with acute or convalescent COVID-19. The donor label of this sample is uncertain. CDR3s include the opening cysteine and the closing phenylalanine or tryptophan. Fields, in order: J gene, D gene, V gene, CDR3 length, clone size, CDR3 protein, CDR3 DNA. A D gene is named only where the DNA matches it firmly. Size is stated for part of the rows, as once, few or many counts, or as a class when the clone is expanded.

j_gene: TRBJ1-3
d_gene: NA
v_gene: TRBV5-1
len: 13
abundance: NA
CDR3aa: CASSLGDLNTIYF
CDR3nt: TGCGCCAGCAGCTTGGGGGACTTAAACACCATATATTTT

j_gene: TRBJ2-2
d_gene: NA
v_gene: TRBV3-1/TRBV3-2
len: 14
abundance: NA
CDR3aa: CASSPGLITGELFF
CDR3nt: TGTGCCAGCAGCCCCGGACTTATCACCGGGGAGCTGTTTTTT

j_gene: TRBJ2-2
d_gene: TRBD1
v_gene: TRBV28
len: 16
abundance: NA
CDR3aa: CASSTDRGLGPGELFF
CDR3nt: TGTGCCAGCAGCACCGACAGGGGCCTGGGACCCGGGGAGCTGTTTTTT

j_gene: TRBJ1-1
d_gene: TRBD1
v_gene: TRBV12-3/TRBV12-4
len: 13
abundance: NA
CDR3aa: CASRQGMNTEAFF
CDR3nt: TGTGCCAGCAGACAGGGGATGAACACTGAAGCTTTCTTT

j_gene: TRBJ1-2
d_gene: NA
v_gene: TRBV5-1
len: 15
abundance: NA
CDR3aa: CASSPAGYLNYGYTF
CDR3nt: TGCGCCAGCAGCCCGGCGGGGTATCTTAACTATGGCTACACCTTC

j_gene: TRBJ1-6
d_gene: TRBD1
v_gene: TRBV5-1
len: 14
abundance: NA
CDR3aa: CASSLDRENSPLHF
CDR3nt: TGCGCCAGCAGCTTAGACAGGGAGAATTCACCCCTCCACTTT

j_gene: TRBJ1-3
d_gene: NA
v_gene: TRBV30
len: 12
abundance: NA
CDR3aa: CAWSVQGNTIYF
CDR3nt: TGTGCCTGGAGTGTACAGGGAAACACCATATATTTT

j_gene: TRBJ2-3
d_gene: TRBD2
v_gene: TRBV5-1
len: 13
abundance: once
CDR3aa: CASGRTSADTQYF
CDR3nt: TGCGCCAGCGGAAGGACTAGCGCAGATACGCAGTATTTT

j_gene: TRBJ1-3
d_gene: NA
v_gene: TRBV9
len: 17
abundance: NA
CDR3aa: CASSSQGGHPSGNTIYF
CDR3nt: TGTGCCAGCAGCTCCCAAGGGGGACATCCCTCTGGAAACACCATATATTTT

j_gene: TRBJ2-3
d_gene: NA
v_gene: TRBV27
len: 14
abundance: NA
CDR3aa: CASIPQGRTDTQYF
CDR3nt: TGTGCCAGCATCCCGCAGGGTCGCACAGATACGCAGTATTTT

j_gene: TRBJ2-5
d_gene: TRBD2
v_gene: TRBV5-1
len: 17
abundance: NA
CDR3aa: CASSLDALAGGKETQYF
CDR3nt: TGCGCCAGCAGCTTGGACGCCCTAGCGGGAGGGAAAGAGACCCAGTACTTC

j_gene: TRBJ1-2
d_gene: NA
v_gene: TRBV2
len: 15
abundance: NA
CDR3aa: CASSDGGGVGYGYTF
CDR3nt: TGTGCCAGCAGTGACGGAGGCGGTGTCGGCTATGGCTACACCTTC

j_gene: TRBJ2-2
d_gene: TRBD1
v_gene: TRBV3-1/TRBV3-2
len: 15
abundance: NA
CDR3aa: CASSPWDRATGELFF
CDR3nt: TGTGCCAGCAGCCCGTGGGACAGGGCCACCGGGGAGCTGTTTTTT

j_gene: TRBJ2-1
d_gene: TRBD2
v_gene: TRBV3-1/TRBV3-2
len: 16
abundance: NA
CDR3aa: CASSQAWVGRPNEQFF
CDR3nt: TGTGCCAGCAGCCAAGCTTGGGTCGGGAGGCCCAATGAGCAGTTCTTC

j_gene: TRBJ1-2
d_gene: NA
v_gene: TRBV2
len: 13
abundance: NA
CDR3aa: CASNIDSRYGYTF
CDR3nt: TGTGCCAGCAATATCGACAGTCGCTATGGCTACACCTTC

j_gene: TRBJ1-1
d_gene: NA
v_gene: TRBV19
len: 17
abundance: once
CDR3aa: CASSTRGRGPLGTEAFF
CDR3nt: TGTGCCAGTAGTACTAGGGGAAGAGGACCATTGGGCACTGAAGCTTTCTTT

j_gene: TRBJ2-5
d_gene: NA
v_gene: TRBV5-1
len: 14
abundance: NA
CDR3aa: CASSLGQAPETQYF
CDR3nt: TGCGCCAGCAGCTTGGGGCAGGCCCCAGAGACCCAGTACTTC

j_gene: TRBJ1-5
d_gene: NA
v_gene: TRBV27
len: 13
abundance: NA
CDR3aa: CASSSRGNQPQHF
CDR3nt: TGTGCCAGCAGTTCGCGAGGGAATCAGCCCCAGCATTTT

j_gene: TRBJ2-1
d_gene: NA
v_gene: TRBV10-3
len: 13
abundance: NA
CDR3aa: CAISVDGRSEQFF
CDR3nt: TGTGCCATCAGTGTGGACGGGAGAAGTGAGCAGTTCTTC

j_gene: TRBJ1-2
d_gene: NA
v_gene: TRBV2
len: 13
abundance: NA
CDR3aa: CASAGTAYYGYTF
CDR3nt: TGTGCCAGCGCGGGGACGGCCTACTATGGCTACACCTTC

j_gene: TRBJ2-5
d_gene: TRBD1
v_gene: TRBV3-1/TRBV3-2
len: 16
abundance: few
CDR3aa: CASSLRQGAWEETQYF
CDR3nt: TGTGCCAGCAGCCTTCGACAGGGGGCCTGGGAAGAGACCCAGTACTTC

j_gene: TRBJ2-7
d_gene: TRBD2
v_gene: TRBV27
len: 16
abundance: NA
CDR3aa: CASSLSSQRDAWEQYF
CDR3nt: TGTGCCAGCAGTTTATCAAGCCAGCGGGACGCTTGGGAGCAGTACTTC

j_gene: TRBJ2-3
d_gene: NA
v_gene: TRBV5-1
len: 15
abundance: few
CDR3aa: CASSWMTGSTDTQYF
CDR3nt: TGCGCCAGCAGCTGGATGACAGGTAGCACAGATACGCAGTATTTT

j_gene: TRBJ2-2
d_gene: NA
v_gene: TRBV7-9
len: 15
abundance: NA
CDR3aa: CASSPPAGRTGELFF
CDR3nt: TGTGCCAGCAGCCCACCGGCGGGAAGGACCGGGGAGCTGTTTTTT

j_gene: TRBJ2-7
d_gene: NA
v_gene: TRBV6-7
len: 13
abundance: NA
CDR3aa: CASSYSRGYEQYF
CDR3nt: TGTGCCAGCAGTTACTCTCGGGGCTACGAGCAGTACTTC

j_gene: TRBJ2-7
d_gene: NA
v_gene: TRBV18
len: 14
abundance: NA
CDR3aa: CASSPGHTTYEQYF
CDR3nt: TGTGCCAGCTCACCGGGACACACAACCTACGAGCAGTACTTC

j_gene: TRBJ2-3
d_gene: NA
v_gene: TRBV7-9
len: 15
abundance: NA
CDR3aa: CASSPTESSTDTQYF
CDR3nt: TGTGCCAGCAGCCCGACAGAATCTAGCACAGATACGCAGTATTTT

j_gene: TRBJ1-1
d_gene: TRBD1
v_gene: TRBV24-1
len: 15
abundance: NA
CDR3aa: CATSGPGQGGTEAFF
CDR3nt: TGTGCCACCAGTGGTCCGGGACAGGGGGGCACTGAAGCTTTCTTT

j_gene: TRBJ2-7
d_gene: NA
v_gene: TRBV2
len: 13
abundance: NA
CDR3aa: CASSERELYEQYF
CDR3nt: TGTGCCAGCAGTGAACGGGAGCTGTACGAGCAGTACTTC

j_gene: TRBJ1-4
d_gene: NA
v_gene: TRBV6-1
len: 16
abundance: NA
CDR3aa: CASSEGTRTTNEKLFF
CDR3nt: TGTGCCAGCAGTGAAGGCACGCGGACAACTAATGAAAAACTGTTTTTT

j_gene: TRBJ1-1
d_gene: NA
v_gene: TRBV5-1
len: 14
abundance: NA
CDR3aa: CASSLQVMNTEAFF
CDR3nt: TGCGCCAGCAGCCTACAGGTAATGAACACTGAAGCTTTCTTT

j_gene: TRBJ1-4
d_gene: NA
v_gene: TRBV28
len: 14
abundance: NA
CDR3aa: CASRPTGLVGKLFF
CDR3nt: TGTGCCAGCAGACCGACAGGCTTGGTCGGAAAACTGTTTTTT

j_gene: TRBJ2-1
d_gene: NA
v_gene: TRBV10-3
len: 12
abundance: NA
CDR3aa: CAISKQGHEQFF
CDR3nt: TGTGCCATCAGTAAACAGGGTCATGAGCAGTTCTTC

j_gene: TRBJ1-4
d_gene: NA
v_gene: TRBV7-8
len: 14
abundance: NA
CDR3aa: CASSPRSTNEKLFF
CDR3nt: TGTGCCAGCAGCCCGAGGTCGACTAATGAAAAACTGTTTTTT

j_gene: TRBJ1-6
d_gene: NA
v_gene: TRBV4-3
len: 16
abundance: NA
CDR3aa: CASSQEETPTNSPLHF
CDR3nt: TGCGCCAGCAGCCAAGAGGAGACTCCCACTAATTCACCCCTCCACTTT

j_gene: TRBJ1-6
d_gene: TRBD1
v_gene: TRBV6-6
len: 14
abundance: NA
CDR3aa: CASSPGQGHSPLHF
CDR3nt: TGTGCCAGCAGCCCAGGACAGGGACATTCACCCCTCCACTTT

j_gene: TRBJ2-7
d_gene: NA
v_gene: TRBV7-9
len: 15
abundance: NA
CDR3aa: CASSSGRQKPYEQYF
CDR3nt: TGTGCCAGCAGCTCCGGCCGACAGAAGCCCTACGAGCAGTACTTC

j_gene: TRBJ2-3
d_gene: TRBD2
v_gene: TRBV19
len: 17
abundance: once
CDR3aa: CASSISGLAGGADTQYF
CDR3nt: TGTGCCAGTAGTATCAGTGGACTAGCGGGAGGGGCAGATACGCAGTATTTT

j_gene: TRBJ1-1
d_gene: TRBD1
v_gene: TRBV2
len: 15
abundance: NA
CDR3aa: CASSGRQGRNSEAFF
CDR3nt: TGTGCCAGCAGTGGGCGACAGGGTCGGAACTCTGAAGCTTTCTTT

j_gene: TRBJ1-1
d_gene: NA
v_gene: TRBV28
len: 14
abundance: NA
CDR3aa: CASLWGTGGTEAFF
CDR3nt: TGTGCCAGCCTTTGGGGTACGGGGGGCACTGAAGCTTTCTTT

j_gene: TRBJ2-7
d_gene: TRBD2
v_gene: TRBV10-3
len: 14
abundance: NA
CDR3aa: CAISGESGTHEQYF
CDR3nt: TGTGCCATCAGTGGGGAAAGCGGGACCCACGAGCAGTACTTC

j_gene: TRBJ2-7
d_gene: TRBD1
v_gene: TRBV10-3
len: 12
abundance: NA
CDR3aa: CAISGTGREQYF
CDR3nt: TGTGCCATCAGTGGGACAGGGCGCGAGCAGTACTTC

j_gene: TRBJ2-1
d_gene: TRBD2
v_gene: TRBV2
len: 15
abundance: NA
CDR3aa: CASRLAGDAYNEQFF
CDR3nt: TGTGCCAGCAGACTAGCGGGAGACGCCTACAATGAGCAGTTCTTC

j_gene: TRBJ2-7
d_gene: TRBD2
v_gene: TRBV2
len: 13
abundance: few
CDR3aa: CASRPSGTYEQYF
CDR3nt: TGTGCCAGCAGGCCTAGCGGGACGTACGAGCAGTACTTC

j_gene: TRBJ2-7
d_gene: NA
v_gene: TRBV7-2
len: 12
abundance: NA
CDR3aa: CASSVSGYEQYF
CDR3nt: TGTGCCAGCAGCGTCTCCGGCTACGAGCAGTACTTC

j_gene: TRBJ2-7
d_gene: TRBD1
v_gene: TRBV6-6
len: 16
abundance: NA
CDR3aa: CASSPGQGGLFYEQYF
CDR3nt: TGTGCCAGCAGTCCCGGACAGGGAGGCCTATTCTACGAGCAGTACTTC

j_gene: TRBJ1-4
d_gene: TRBD1
v_gene: TRBV13
len: 15
abundance: NA
CDR3aa: CASSPGTGVNEKLFF
CDR3nt: TGTGCCAGCAGCCCCGGGACAGGGGTTAATGAAAAACTGTTTTTT

j_gene: TRBJ1-1
d_gene: TRBD1
v_gene: TRBV19
len: 17
abundance: few
CDR3aa: CASRLPWSQGANTEAFF
CDR3nt: TGTGCCAGTAGACTCCCCTGGAGCCAGGGGGCGAACACTGAAGCTTTCTTT

j_gene: TRBJ1-2
d_gene: NA
v_gene: TRBV12-3/TRBV12-4
len: 12
abundance: NA
CDR3aa: CASQGANYGYTF
CDR3nt: TGTGCCAGCCAAGGGGCGAACTATGGCTACACCTTC

j_gene: TRBJ1-3
d_gene: NA
v_gene: TRBV6-2/TRBV6-3
len: 12
abundance: NA
CDR3aa: CASSSYRNTIYF
CDR3nt: TGTGCCAGCAGTTCGTACAGAAACACCATATATTTT

j_gene: TRBJ2-1
d_gene: TRBD1
v_gene: TRBV5-1
len: 14
abundance: few
CDR3aa: CASSRWTGGNEQFF
CDR3nt: TGCGCCAGCAGCCGTTGGACAGGGGGAAATGAGCAGTTCTTC

j_gene: TRBJ2-1
d_gene: TRBD1
v_gene: TRBV4-2
len: 14
abundance: NA
CDR3aa: CASSQAGQRNEQFF
CDR3nt: TGTGCCAGCAGCCAAGCGGGACAGCGAAATGAGCAGTTCTTC

j_gene: TRBJ1-6
d_gene: NA
v_gene: TRBV6-5
len: 15
abundance: NA
CDR3aa: CASSLAAGYNSPLHF
CDR3nt: TGTGCCAGCAGTCTAGCCGCGGGGTACAATTCACCCCTCCACTTT